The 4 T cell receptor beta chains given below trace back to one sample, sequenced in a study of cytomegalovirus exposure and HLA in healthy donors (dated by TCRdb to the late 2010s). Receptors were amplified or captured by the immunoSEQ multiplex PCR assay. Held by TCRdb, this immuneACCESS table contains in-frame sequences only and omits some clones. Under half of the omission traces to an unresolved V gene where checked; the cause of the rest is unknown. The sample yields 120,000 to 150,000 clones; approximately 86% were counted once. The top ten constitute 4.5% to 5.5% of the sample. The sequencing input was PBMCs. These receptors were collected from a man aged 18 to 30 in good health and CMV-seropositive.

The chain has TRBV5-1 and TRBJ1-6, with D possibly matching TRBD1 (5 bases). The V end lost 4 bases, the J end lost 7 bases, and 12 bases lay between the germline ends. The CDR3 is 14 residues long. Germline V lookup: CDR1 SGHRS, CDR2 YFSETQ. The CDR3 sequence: CASSGGGENSPLHF. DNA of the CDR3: TGCGCCAGCAGCGGGGGGGGAGAGAATTCACCCCTCCACTTT.

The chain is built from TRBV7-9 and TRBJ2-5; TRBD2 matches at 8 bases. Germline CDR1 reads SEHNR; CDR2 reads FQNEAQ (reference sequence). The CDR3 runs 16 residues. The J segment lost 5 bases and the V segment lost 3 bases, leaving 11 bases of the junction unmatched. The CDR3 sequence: CASSFSGTSSFETQYF. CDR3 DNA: TGTGCCAGCAGCTTCTCCGGGACTAGTTCTTTCGAGACCCAGTACTTC.

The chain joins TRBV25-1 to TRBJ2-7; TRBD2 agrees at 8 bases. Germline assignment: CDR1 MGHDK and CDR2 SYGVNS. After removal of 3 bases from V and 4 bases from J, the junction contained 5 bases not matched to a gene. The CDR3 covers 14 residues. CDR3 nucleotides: TGTGCCAGCAGTGATCTACTAGCGGCTTACGAGCAGTACTTC. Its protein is CASSDLLAAYEQYF.

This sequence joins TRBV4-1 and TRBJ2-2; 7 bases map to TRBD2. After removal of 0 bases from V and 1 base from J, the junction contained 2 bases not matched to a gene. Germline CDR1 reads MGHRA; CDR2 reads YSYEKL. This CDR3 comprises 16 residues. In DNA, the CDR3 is TGCGCCAGCAGCCAAGAGGCTAGCGGGAACACCGGGGAGCTGTTTTTT. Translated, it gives CASSQEASGNTGELFF.